This T cell receptor (beta chain) comes out of a study of patients and donors after allogeneic stem cell transplantation. This clonotype was recorded at least ten times. V gave up 4 bases and J gave up 3 bases, with 12 bases separating them. Germline-derived CDR1 and CDR2 are SGDLS and YYNGEE. This CDR3 has 14 residues. In TCRdb, the RT-PCR reads were re-called with MiXCR into one record per CDR3 protein. Of 70,000 to 95,000 distinct CDR3 sequences listed, less than 5% are singletons. Sequenced input: blood, either unsorted or a sorted T cell fraction (not recorded which). V usage is TRBV9 and J usage is TRBJ2-3, with no clear D. The sequence was collected from a human donor who was either an allogeneic HSCT recipient or a stem cell or donor lymphocyte infusion donor (not recorded which). It is not recorded whose cells these are; they may come from a transplant donor. DNA of the CDR3: TGTGCCAGCAGCCCCCGACTTGGAACAGATACGCAGTATTTT. This encodes CASSPRLGTDTQYF.